This T cell receptor (beta chain) was sequenced during a study of T cell responses to AZD1222 COVID-19 vaccine. Of note for this clone: Antigen: not known.

Study-level findings and limits: Donor demographics were predominantly white British with a female majority; clonal diversity may be underestimated.

The CDR3 consists of 15 residues. Germline V gene lookup returns CDR1 SGDLS and CDR2 YYNGEE. The V and J ends lost 0 bases and 4 bases respectively, with 10 bases between them. Sequencing was performed with immunoSEQ multiplex PCR; in TCRdb, only in-frame clones are kept and a portion is missing. The table includes 100,000 to 150,000 clones, roughly 82% detected once. This clonotype originated in an adult who received the AZD1222 COVID-19 vaccine. The V and J genes are TRBV9 and TRBJ2-2; perhaps TRBD1 as D (6 bases). Here the sequenced sample was peripheral blood, taken 28 days after the second AZD1222 dose. CDR3 loop: CASSVEGVGTGELFF. Here the CDR3 DNA reads TGTGCCAGCAGCGTAGAGGGGGTGGGCACCGGGGAGCTGTTTTTT. The full variable domain, rest sourced from reference TRBV9 and TRBJ2-2, is DSGVTQTPKHLITATGQRVTLRCSPRSGDLSVYWYQQSLDQGLQFLIQYYNGEERAKGNILERFSAQQFPDLHSELNLSSLELGDSALYFCASSVEGVGTGELFFGEGSRLTVL.